The clone carrying this T cell receptor (beta chain) was seen a few times. Antigen: not known. The CDR3 extends over 16 amino acids. The data originate from a study of beta chain features in type 1 diabetes. The entirety of the isolated RNA underwent reverse transcription, so expressed TCRB transcripts were sequenced. TCRdb's copy holds only in-frame clones and misses some; the assay was immunoSEQ multiplex PCR. Of about 280,000 clones in the sample, around 16% were seen once. Points from the study as a whole: Across all four CD4+ subsets, people with type 1 diabetes showed modestly shorter TCRB CDR3s.

The sequence derives from a man younger than 35 with type 1 diabetes. This chain connects TRBV21-1 to TRBJ1-5; TRBD1, the table's D call, was not compared with the DNA. TRBV21-1 is a pseudogene. Material: naive CD4+ T cells from blood. CDR3 protein: CASSKDATGEDQPQHF. In DNA, the CDR3 is TGTGCCAGCAGCAAAGACGCGACAGGAGAGGACCAGCCCCAGCATTTT.